Below are 5 T cell receptor beta chains sequenced from a single sample in a study of blood T cell repertoires in COVID-19. TCRdb's copy holds only in-frame clones and misses some; the assay was immunoSEQ multiplex PCR. The table includes over 300,000 clones, roughly 90% detected once. Source material: peripheral blood. The receptors originated from a man younger than 30 with active or convalescent COVID-19.

The chain couples TRBV5-4 to TRBJ2-5; 9 bases map to TRBD1. This CDR3 spans 15 amino acids. CDR1 and CDR2 (germline): SGHNT, YYREEE (reference sequence). J lost 4 bases, V lost 4 bases, and 8 bases had no gene match. The CDR3 sequence: CASSLYRGLRETQYF. CDR3 DNA: TGTGCCAGCAGCCTCTACAGGGGGCTGAGAGAGACCCAGTACTTC.

This clone is a singleton in its sample. The chain uses TRBV10-3 and TRBJ2-3, with 7 nucleotides matching TRBD2. This CDR3 has 15 residues. CDR1 ENHRY and CDR2 SYGVKD come from the germline V gene. V gave up 0 bases and J gave up 2 bases; unmatched junction bases: 2. The CDR3 nucleotides read TGTGCCATCAGTGAGTCAGAGCGGGACACAGATACGCAGTATTTT. As protein: CAISESERDTDTQYF.

The V and J genes are TRBV7-2 and TRBJ1-4; 7 nucleotides align to TRBD1. V lost 4 bases and J lost 0; bases outside the gene matches: 5. Per the germline V gene, CDR1 is SGHTA and CDR2 is FQGNSA. The CDR3 spans 16 residues. CDR3 protein: CASSSRQGATNEKLFF. For the CDR3, the DNA is TGTGCCAGCAGCTCGCGACAGGGAGCAACTAATGAAAAACTGTTTTTT.

The chain combines TRBV18 with TRBJ1-6, with D possibly being TRBD1 (5 bases). V shed 2 bases and J shed 7 bases, with 9 bases lying between them. The CDR3 runs 14 residues. Germline V gene lookup returns CDR1 KGHSH and CDR2 LQKENI. CDR3 residues: CASSPGAKNSPLHF. In nucleotides, the CDR3 is TGTGCCAGCTCACCAGGGGCAAAAAATTCACCCCTCCACTTT. Filled out from reference TRBV18 and TRBJ1-6, the complete variable domain reads NAGVMQNPRHLVRRRGQEARLRCSPMKGHSHVYWYRQLPEEGLKFMVYLQKENIIDESGMPKERFSAEFPKEGPSILRIQQVVRGDSAAYFCASSPGAKNSPLHFGNGTRLTVT.

The V call is TRBV7-8, the J call TRBJ2-7; 8 positions agree with TRBD2. The V gene end was trimmed by 1 base and the J gene end by 2 bases; junction bases not matched to a gene: 4. Germline CDR1 SGHVS, CDR2 FQNEAQ. The CDR3 has 15 amino acids. CDR3 loop: CASSLGTSSTYEQYF. CDR3 coding DNA: TGTGCCAGCAGCTTAGGGACTAGCTCTACCTACGAGCAGTACTTC.